This T cell receptor (beta chain) derives from a study of T-cell reconstitution after alpha-beta-depleted transplantation in children. The CDR3 has 13 amino acids. The V gene lost 2 bases and the J gene lost 8 bases, with 11 bases spanning the gap. CDR1 MDHEN and CDR2 SYDVKM come from the germline V gene. The sample holds many counts of this clonotype. Researchers prepared the TCRbeta library using unique molecular identifiers, the study reports. TCRdb analysed the PCR reads with MiXCR anew, one entry per CDR3 protein. The sample shows 200,000 to 250,000 distinct CDR3 sequences, approximately 6.9% of them seen only once.

The chain uses TRBV28 and TRBJ2-3; D call uncertain. Sequenced here: PBMCs, sampled before TCRalphabeta/CD19-depleted stem cell transplant. This clonotype was sampled from a boy aged 2 to 10 with acute lymphoblastic leukemia, due to receive a stem cell transplant. The CDR3 loop reads CASSLESPGTQYF. CDR3 bases: TGTGCCAGCAGTTTAGAATCGCCGGGTACGCAGTATTTT. Complete variable domain (other parts from reference TRBV28 and TRBJ2-3): DVKVTQSSRYLVKRTGEKVFLECVQDMDHENMFWYRQDPGLGLRLIYFSYDVKMKEKGDIPEGYSVSREKKERFSLILESASTNQTSMYLCASSLESPGTQYFGPGTRLTVL.